This TCR beta chain was retrieved from a study of molecular identifiers for immune sequencing clone quantification. Concerning this clonotype: The antigen is unknown.

MiXCR, run by TCRdb on the PCR reads, gives a single entry per CDR3 protein. The sample holds 550,000 to 750,000 distinct CDR3 sequences; nearly 20% are singletons and the top ten take around 0.86%. The CDR3 contains 13 residues. The V gene's germline CDR1 is MNHEY and CDR2 SMNVEV (reference sequence). V lost 11 bases and J lost 0, with 13 bases in between. Findings and caveats of the study: Identical barcode-sharing TCR molecules could lead to underestimated sizes for highly expanded clones.

The chain is built from TRBV27 and TRBJ1-2; no clear D. Sequenced: naive CD8+ T cells from blood, with Jurkat cell RNA spiked in. The subset is: FACS-sorted CD8+CD4-CCR7+CD45RA+ naive T cells. The source is a human donor in good health. Some libraries in this study had Jurkat cell RNA spiked in. Here the CDR3 DNA reads TGTGCCGCAGCATCGGATGCTAACTATGGCTACACCTTC. Amino acids: CAAASDANYGYTF.